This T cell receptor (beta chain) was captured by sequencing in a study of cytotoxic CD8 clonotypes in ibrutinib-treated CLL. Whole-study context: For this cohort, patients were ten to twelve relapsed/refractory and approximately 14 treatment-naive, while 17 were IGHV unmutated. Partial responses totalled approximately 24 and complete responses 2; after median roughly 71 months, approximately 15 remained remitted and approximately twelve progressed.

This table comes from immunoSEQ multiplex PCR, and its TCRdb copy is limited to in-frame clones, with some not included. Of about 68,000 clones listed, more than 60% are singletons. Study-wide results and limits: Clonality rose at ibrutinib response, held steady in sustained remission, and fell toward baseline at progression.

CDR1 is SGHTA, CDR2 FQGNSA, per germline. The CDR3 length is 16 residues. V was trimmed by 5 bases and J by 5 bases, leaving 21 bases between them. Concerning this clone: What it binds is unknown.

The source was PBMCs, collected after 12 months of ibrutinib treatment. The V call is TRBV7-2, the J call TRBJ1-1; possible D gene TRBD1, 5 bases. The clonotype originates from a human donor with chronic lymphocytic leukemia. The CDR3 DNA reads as TGTGCCAGCAGCCTTCGTTTTCGAGGGGCTTGGACTGAAGCTTTCTTT. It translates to CASSLRFRGAWTEAFF.